This TCR beta chain was sequenced in a study of tumor and adjacent non-tumor tissue in lung cancer. Study-level background: Aged about 30 to 76 years, patients included more than nine men and 4 to 6 women with stage I to III disease.

Three rounds of nested PCR, following a modified ARM-PCR protocol, produced the TCRbeta library. TCRdb re-analysed the multiplex PCR reads in MiXCR, keeping a single row per CDR3 protein. The table includes about 44,000 distinct CDR3 sequences, 60% to 65% detected once. With respect to this clonotype: Its target is not known. It is likely a read error, because the conserved phenylalanine at the end of the CDR3 is missing.

There are 14 residues in the CDR3. The germline gives CDR1 MNHNY, CDR2 SVGAGI (reference sequence). RNA was extracted from bulk tissue without any cell sorting. Distant lung tissue was collected more than 3 cm away from the tumor edge. Overall study results and limits: Normal lung showed higher cumulative top 100 clone frequency than tumor.

This chain uses TRBV6-6 with TRBJ2-6; D is possibly TRBD1 (6 bases). The receptor comes from a woman aged 40-49 years with non-small cell lung cancer. Sequencing was done on a sample of distant non-tumor lung tissue. CDR3 in DNA: TGTGCCAACAGTGAGGGACATGGGAGCGACGTCCTGACTTCC. It is translated as CANSEGHGSDVLTS.